This T cell receptor beta chain derives from a study of blood T cell repertoires in COVID-19. At the level of the study: PBMCs, B-cell-depleted T cells, or T cells provided the cDNA or gDNA that made up the material.

Data came from immunoSEQ multiplex PCR; TCRdb stores just in-frame clones and leaves some out. The repertoire includes about 200,000 clones, roughly nine tenths of them detected once, and roughly 10% sits in the top ten. This clone has a handful of counts. With 6 bases removed from V and 0 bases from J, the gap between germline ends came to 14 bases. Germline values: CDR1 ENHRY, CDR2 SYGVKD. This CDR3 comprises 15 residues. The chain has TRBV10-3 and TRBJ1-2; no clear D. The TCR originated in a woman in her 50s with COVID-19, enrolled during active disease. What was sequenced was peripheral blood. CDR3 sequence: CAIRGESTTNYGYTF. In nucleotides, the CDR3 is TGTGCCATCAGGGGCGAGAGCACGACTAACTATGGCTACACCTTC.